A single sample gave rise to the 11 T cell receptor beta chains below, sequenced in a study of CD8+ T cells in alopecia areata. Sequencing relied on a cDNA template that was reverse transcribed from extracted RNA. The repertoire was sequenced with immunoSEQ multiplex PCR; TCRdb's copy has only in-frame clones and lacks some. The repertoire holds approximately 150,000 clones, roughly 50% seen once, with around 7% in the top ten. The sample consisted of CD4+ T cells sorted from blood. These receptors all come from a human donor with alopecia areata.

This clone has a handful of counts. The chain combines TRBV28 with TRBJ2-2; TRBD1 matches at 9 bases. This CDR3 is built from 16 residues. Germline loops: CDR1 MDHEN, CDR2 SYDVKM. V shed 5 bases and J 5 bases; nucleotides not matched to a gene: 9. CDR3 in DNA: TGTGCCAGCAGTGATAACAGGGGGCTAAGGACCGGGGAGCTGTTTTTT. Translated: CASSDNRGLRTGELFF.

The V gene is TRBV30, the J gene TRBJ2-1; D may be TRBD2 (5 bases). CDR1 and CDR2 from the germline V gene are GTSNPN and SVGIG (reference sequence). V lost 2 bases and J 10 bases, leaving 9 bases between the germline ends. The CDR3 extends over 11 amino acids. Here the CDR3 reads CAWSSQREQFF. DNA of the CDR3: TGTGCCTGGAGTTCCCAGCGGGAGCAGTTCTTC.

The chain has TRBV28 and TRBJ2-7; D uncertain. CDR1 and CDR2 (germline): MDHEN, SYDVKM. The V end was cut by 2 bases, the J end by 3 bases, with 2 bases between. CDR3 length equals 11 residues. The CDR3, as DNA: TGTGCCAGCAGTTTAAACTACGAGCAGTACTTC. Translated, it gives CASSLNYEQYF.

The chain employs TRBV11-2 and TRBJ2-5; D unclear. The CDR3 has 10 residues. CDR1 and CDR2 from the germline V gene are SGHAT and FQNNGV. The V end was cut by 3 bases, the J end by 5 bases, with 1 base between. In nucleotides, the CDR3 is TGTGCCAGCAGCTTCGAGACCCAGTACTTC. Translation gives CASSFETQYF.

This clone was seen a handful of times. This chain connects TRBV10-2 to TRBJ1-1, with TRBD1 identical over 7 bases. Germline V gene lookup returns CDR1 WSHSY and CDR2 SAAADI. The CDR3 totals 13 residues. V lost 4 bases to trimming and J lost 4 bases; unmatched junction nucleotides: 3. The CDR3 region has the DNA TGCGCCAGCAGTGGACAGGGCCCCACTGAAGCTTTCTTT. Amino acids: CASSGQGPTEAFF.

The rearrangement uses TRBV13 and TRBJ2-7; TRBD1 is a possible D gene (5 bases). Germline V gives CDR1 PRHDT, CDR2 FYEKMQ (reference sequence). The CDR3 runs 15 residues. Trimming took 5 bases from V and 7 from J, leaving 21 bases between them. The CDR3 DNA follows: TGTGCCAGCAGCCACCCAGGGCCGAGCTTACGAGAGCAGTACTTC. This sequence encodes CASSHPGPSLREQYF.

In this sample, this clone turned up once. This same CDR3 is encoded by further DNA sequences in the sample. V and J are TRBV5-1 and TRBJ2-5, with D unclear. The CDR3 sequence is 12 residues long. Germline CDR1 is SGHRS and CDR2 is YFSETQ. V was trimmed by 4 bases and J by 5 bases, leaving 9 bases between them. The CDR3 nucleotides are TGCGCCAGCAGCCCCGCGCAGGAGACCCAGTACTTC. It translates to CASSPAQETQYF.

This chain joins TRBV5-1 and TRBJ2-3; D not resolved. Germline values: CDR1 SGHRS, CDR2 YFSETQ. The length of the CDR3 is 12 residues. Deletions cut 4 bases from V and 4 bases from J, with 7 bases between. In nucleotides, the CDR3 is TGCGCCAGCAGCCCCCGGGCAGATACGCAGTATTTT. It specifies CASSPRADTQYF.

The chain combines TRBV5-1 with TRBJ2-5, with 7 bases that match TRBD2. The CDR3 sequence is 16 residues long. Germline-derived CDR1 and CDR2 are SGHRS and YFSETQ. The J segment lost 5 bases and the V segment lost 0 bases, leaving 10 bases of the junction unmatched. CDR3 in DNA: TGCGCCAGCAGCTTGGAACGGACTAGTCCGCTTGAGACCCAGTACTTC. Its protein product is CASSLERTSPLETQYF.

V gene TRBV30 combines with J gene TRBJ1-5; no reliable D call. CDR3 length: 13 amino acids. The V and J ends lost 2 bases and 5 bases respectively, with 10 bases between them. The V gene's germline CDR1 is GTSNPN and CDR2 SVGIG (reference sequence). CDR3 DNA sequence: TGTGCCTGGAGTACCCGTCCTCATCAGCCCCAGCATTTT. Translating it yields CAWSTRPHQPQHF.

The chain combines TRBV29-1 with TRBJ2-3, with TRBD1 as a possible D gene (5 bases). Per germline, CDR1 SQVTM and CDR2 ANQGSEA. V was pared by 4 bases and J by 1 base, with 12 bases between. CDR3 length: 14 amino acids. The CDR3 nucleotides are TGCAGCGTTGTTCCAGGGTTGGGCACAGATACGCAGTATTTT. The encoded protein is CSVVPGLGTDTQYF.